Sequencing of this T cell receptor (beta chain) was carried out in a study of cytomegalovirus exposure and HLA in healthy donors. Study-wide context: Findings of an earlier analysis included about 100 million unique TCR beta sequences from 200 million or so T cells. Inside one of the first data releases sat about 85 million unique TCRs taken from HLA-typed donors. Broader study findings: A later analysis, which compared TCR beta chains of equal frequency, found the HLA-associated ones more clonally expanded. A previous analysis found most TCR beta V segments productive roughly 90% or roughly 30% of the time.

On this clone itself: Its cognate antigen is unknown.

The V segment lost 4 bases and the J segment 5 bases; nucleotides outside the gene matches: 5. Germline V gene data show CDR1 as SGDLS and CDR2 as YYNGEE. The CDR3 covers 14 residues. Amplification used 60 Vbeta primers and 13 Jbeta primers. Assay used: immunoSEQ multiplex PCR; TCRdb lists only in-frame clones, some missing. The profile shows 180,000 or so clones, roughly 88% of them singletons. The sample taken for sequencing was PBMCs. V is TRBV9 and J is TRBJ2-2, with 7 bases identical to TRBD1. This TCR was recovered from a man younger than 30 in good health and CMV-seropositive. The DNA of the CDR3 is TGTGCCAGCAGCCTGACAGGGCAGACCGGGGAGCTGTTTTTT. Translating gives CASSLTGQTGELFF.